The 29 T cell receptor beta chains below all came from one sample that was sequenced in a study of response to subunit inactivated influenza vaccine (dated by TCRdb to about 2018). Libraries were constructed by RT-PCR. The sample was run on an Illumina HiSeq 2500. TCRdb itself trimmed the public reads at Q25 with fastp, ran MiXCR and retained productive beta chains. Rows with one shared CDR3 protein collapse into an entry with the most common genes and DNA. Counted in this sample were approximately 700,000 distinct CDR3 sequences; around 14% of them appeared once. The ten largest clones represent 5.5% to 8% of the sample. Sequences were derived from PBMCs from blood, sampled around 15 days before vaccination. The source is a man in his fifties or sixties who received an inactivated influenza vaccine. Donor details come from another sample of the same person, matched by shared clones.

The chain uses TRBV4-3 and TRBJ2-7; 7 nucleotides agree with TRBD2. The CDR3 is made up of 17 amino acids. Losses at the gene ends were 3 bases for V and 5 bases for J; bases not matched to a gene: 16. The germline gives CDR1 LGHNA, CDR2 YSLEER. CDR3 in DNA: TGCGCCAGCAGCCACCAATTTTCAAGGGGAGGGCTTGACGAGCAGTACTTC. Its protein product is CASSHQFSRGGLDEQYF.

This clonotype was recorded a few times. The chain is built from TRBV6-5 and TRBJ1-4; TRBD1 might be the D (5 bases). V lost 4 bases and J 8 bases, leaving 20 bases between the germline ends. The CDR3 covers 16 residues. Germline CDR1 is MNHEY and CDR2 is SVGAGI. CDR3 in DNA: TGTGCCAGCAGTTTGGGGGAGTCCCGTAATTGGGAAAAACTGTTTTTT. It specifies CASSLGESRNWEKLFF.

Many counts were recorded for this clonotype. The chain carries TRBV28 and TRBJ2-1; 7 bases map to TRBD2. Germline V lookup: CDR1 MDHEN, CDR2 SYDVKM. The V and J ends lost 3 bases and 4 bases, in that order; junction bases with no gene match: 21. The CDR3 extends over 20 amino acids. CDR3 nucleotide sequence: TGTGCCAGCAGTTTTACAATTAAAGTATATGGGACTACAACATACAATGAGCAGTTCTTC. Translating gives CASSFTIKVYGTTTYNEQFF. Full variable domain (rest looked up from reference TRBV28 and TRBJ2-1): DVKVTQSSRYLVKRTGEKVFLECVQDMDHENMFWYRQDPGLGLRLIYFSYDVKMKEKGDIPEGYSVSREKKERFSLILESASTNQTSMYLCASSFTIKVYGTTTYNEQFFGPGTRLTVL.

This clonotype has a handful of counts. The J gene is TRBJ2-5, the V gene TRBV4-1, with a possible D match to TRBD1 (5 bases). This CDR3 region has 15 residues. Germline assignment: CDR1 MGHRA and CDR2 YSYEKL. Trimming took off 2 bases at V and 1 base at J, with 11 bases between the two ends. CDR3 sequence reads: CASSQIQDIQETQYF. For the CDR3, the DNA is TGCGCCAGCAGCCAAATCCAGGACATCCAAGAGACCCAGTACTTC.

This clonotype was counted a few times. This chain links TRBV12-3 or TRBV12-4 with TRBJ1-4; TRBD1 agrees at 9 bases. V lost 3 bases to trimming and J lost 5 bases; unmatched junction nucleotides: 1. The CDR3 contains 14 residues. The CDR3: CASSFGQGNEKLFF. The CDR3 DNA reads as TGTGCCAGCAGTTTTGGACAGGGGAATGAAAAACTGTTTTTT.

This clonotype occurred a few times. This chain links TRBV7-6 with TRBJ2-1; 7 bases line up with TRBD1. The V and J ends lost 2 bases and 3 bases, in that order; junction bases with no gene match: 7. Per the germline V gene, CDR1 is SGHVS and CDR2 is FNYEAQ. The CDR3 contains 16 residues. CDR3 loop: CASSLWAGGDYNEQFF. The DNA for the CDR3 is TGTGCCAGCAGCTTATGGGCAGGGGGTGACTACAATGAGCAGTTCTTC.

This clonotype was counted at least ten times. The V and J genes are TRBV10-3 and TRBJ2-3; 8 nucleotides match TRBD1. J was trimmed by 3 bases and V by 4 bases; bases with no gene match: 6. The germline V gene encodes CDR1 ENHRY and CDR2 SYGVKD. This CDR3 comprises 15 residues. CDR3 amino acids: CAISGRTGNTDTQYF. As DNA, the CDR3 is TGTGCCATCAGTGGTAGGACAGGGAATACAGATACGCAGTATTTT.

This clonotype was found many times. The V and J genes are TRBV12-3 or TRBV12-4 and TRBJ2-1; perhaps TRBD2 as D (6 bases). Trimming took 7 bases from V and 1 from J, leaving 14 bases between them. The CDR3 has 15 residues. CDR3 coding DNA: TGTGCCAGCATGGGCGGGGCTCTGTCCTACAATGAGCAGTTCTTC. Protein sequence: CASMGGALSYNEQFF.

The table lists this clonotype with a few counts. A much bigger clone sits one base away, suggesting this may be a read error. The rearrangement uses TRBV5-6 and TRBJ1-1; D possibly corresponds to TRBD1 (5 bases). Germline CDR1 and CDR2: SGHDT and YYEEEE. Trimming left V 3 bases short and J 1 base short, with 7 bases between. CDR3 length: 13 amino acids. For the CDR3, the DNA is TGTGCCAGCAGCTGGGGACCGAACACTGAAGCTTTCTTT. Translation: CASSWGPNTEAFF.

This chain links TRBV29-1 with TRBJ2-1; D possibly corresponds to TRBD2 (5 bases). The CDR3 extends over 11 amino acids. Germline CDR1 SQVTM, CDR2 ANQGSEA. V was clipped by 7 bases and J by 9 bases, with 13 bases between them. The CDR3 DNA is TGCAGCGACAGAGCGGTCGGTGAGCAGTTCTTC. Its translation: CSDRAVGEQFF.

The genes are TRBV7-2 and TRBJ2-1, with D maybe TRBD2 (5 bases). This CDR3 region has 14 residues. V was trimmed by 5 bases and J by 4 bases, leaving 12 bases between them. Germline CDR1 reads SGHTA; CDR2 reads FQGNSA. The CDR3: CASSRGQEYNEQFF. In nucleotides, the CDR3 is TGTGCCAGCAGCCGGGGTCAGGAGTACAATGAGCAGTTCTTC.

A few counts support this clonotype. This chain connects TRBV7-2 to TRBJ2-5; TRBD2 matches 14 bases. The CDR3 length is 16 residues. Germline V CDR1 and CDR2: SGHTA, FQGNSA. Trimming took 3 bases from V and 5 from J; bases not matched to a gene: 5. CDR3 in DNA: TGTGCCAGCAGCTTCCTGGGACTAGCGGGGGTTGAGACCCAGTACTTC. Protein product: CASSFLGLAGVETQYF.

This clonotype was seen more than once but under ten times. This chain connects TRBV2 to TRBJ2-7, with 7 bases identical to TRBD2. Germline loops: CDR1 SNHLY, CDR2 FYNNEI. The CDR3 is made up of 12 amino acids. J was trimmed by 2 bases and V by 8 bases; bases with no gene match: 3. This CDR3 reads CASGDYPYEQYF. The CDR3 DNA reads as TGTGCCAGCGGGGACTACCCCTACGAGCAGTACTTC. Supplemented by reference TRBV2 and TRBJ2-7, the full variable domain reads EPEVTQTPSHQVTQMGQEVILRCVPISNHLYFYWYRQILGQKVEFLVSFYNNEISEKSEIFDDQFSVERPDGSNFTLKIRSTKLEDSAMYFCASGDYPYEQYFGPGTRLTVT.

J is TRBJ2-1 and V is TRBV20-1; the match to TRBD2 covers 9 bases. Trimming at V came to 6 bases and at J to 5 bases, leaving 2 bases not matched to a gene. CDR3 length equals 12 residues. From germline, CDR1 is DFQATT and CDR2 SNEGSKA (reference sequence). CDR3 in DNA: TGCAGTGCCGGGACTAGCCACAATGAGCAGTTCTTC. Protein sequence: CSAGTSHNEQFF.

This clonotype showed up many times. This chain connects TRBV12-3 or TRBV12-4 to TRBJ2-3, with D tentatively TRBD1 or TRBD2 (5 bases each). The V gene lost 7 bases and the J gene lost 5 bases, with 19 bases spanning the gap. The length of the CDR3 is 15 residues. The CDR3 DNA reads TGTGCCAGCACTCCCGGGGCGTGGCCTGGAGATACGCAGTATTTT. As protein: CASTPGAWPGDTQYF.

The J gene is TRBJ2-2, the V gene TRBV28, with D hard to call. The CDR3 is 13 residues long. Germline V gene lookup returns CDR1 MDHEN and CDR2 SYDVKM. The V gene lost 3 bases and the J gene lost 7 bases, with 9 bases spanning the gap. The CDR3 loop reads CASSFRSLGELFF. The CDR3 nucleotides are TGTGCCAGCAGTTTTCGGAGCCTCGGGGAGCTGTTTTTT.

This clonotype was recorded a few times. This chain connects TRBV28 to TRBJ2-3; no firm D call. Deletions cut 10 bases from V and 4 bases from J, with 9 bases between. Germline V gene lookup returns CDR1 MDHEN and CDR2 SYDVKM. The CDR3 is 11 residues long. Here the CDR3 DNA reads TGTGCCAACGGCGCGGCAGATACGCAGTATTTT. Translating gives CANGAADTQYF.

The J gene is TRBJ2-7, the V gene TRBV20-1; 7 bases line up with TRBD1. V lost 0 bases to trimming and J lost 3 bases; unmatched junction nucleotides: 5. The CDR3 contains 14 residues. CDR1 DFQATT and CDR2 SNEGSKA come from the germline V gene (reference sequence). The chain's CDR3 is CSARDWQGVYEQYF. DNA of the CDR3: TGCAGTGCTAGAGATTGGCAGGGGGTCTACGAGCAGTACTTC.

The rearrangement uses TRBV4-2 and TRBJ2-6, with TRBD1 as a possible D gene (5 bases). Trimming stripped 2 bases from V and 0 bases from J, with 17 bases between. CDR1 is LGHNA and CDR2 is YNFKEQ in the germline V gene. This CDR3 has 19 residues. The CDR3 protein is CASSQLTRRGISGANVLTF. In DNA form, the CDR3 reads TGTGCCAGCAGCCAATTGACGAGAAGGGGAATCTCTGGGGCCAACGTCCTGACTTTC.

As to this clonotype: One junction end disagrees with the germline gene, perhaps due to a read error. The chain couples TRBV20-1 to TRBJ2-1, with 8 bases matching TRBD2. Germline CDR1 DFQATT, CDR2 SNEGSKA (reference sequence). The CDR3 has 15 amino acids. CDR3: CCARDFGTSINEQFF. The CDR3 DNA reads as TGCTGTGCTAGAGATTTTGGGACTAGTATCAATGAGCAGTTCTTC.

This clonotype was found a few times. The genes are TRBV2 and TRBJ2-7; perhaps TRBD1 as D (6 bases). Germline V gene data show CDR1 as SNHLY and CDR2 as FYNNEI. The CDR3 is made up of 12 amino acids. V gave up 11 bases and J gave up 1 base, with 12 bases separating them. The CDR3 loop reads CAGRDKSYEQYF. CDR3 sequence (DNA): TGTGCCGGACGGGACAAATCCTACGAGCAGTACTTC.

This clonotype turned up a few times. The gene calls are TRBV2 and TRBJ2-1; perhaps D is TRBD1 or TRBD2 (5 bases each). The CDR3 runs 17 residues. Trimming shortened V by 7 bases and J by 7 bases, and 26 bases separated the two germline ends. Germline V gene sequence: CDR1 SNHLY, CDR2 FYNNEI. CDR3 sequence reads: CASKLEGRPMPKNEQFF. The CDR3 DNA is TGTGCCAGCAAGCTAGAGGGACGGCCAATGCCGAAGAATGAGCAGTTCTTC.

The table lists this clonotype with a few counts. The rearrangement links TRBV6-5 to TRBJ2-7; 7 bases are a match to TRBD2. V shed 0 bases and J 3 bases; nucleotides not matched to a gene: 8. This CDR3 spans 16 amino acids. Germline V lookup: CDR1 MNHEY, CDR2 SVGAGI. In nucleotides, the CDR3 is TGTGCCAGCAGTTACTCGAGTGGCGGGAGTGGCTACGAGCAGTACTTC. This gives the protein CASSYSSGGSGYEQYF.

V gene TRBV5-1 combines with J gene TRBJ1-2; D perhaps matches TRBD1 (5 bases). V was trimmed by 0 bases and J by 6 bases, leaving 12 bases between them. The CDR3 loop spans 14 amino acids. Germline V gene lookup returns CDR1 SGHRS and CDR2 YFSETQ. For the CDR3, the DNA is TGCGCCAGCAGCTTGGAAGCAGGGATCCATGGCTACACCTTC. Amino acids: CASSLEAGIHGYTF.

This clonotype was counted at least ten times. This chain joins TRBV6-1 and TRBJ2-3, with 13 bases identical to TRBD2. J lost 2 bases, V lost 8 bases, and 4 bases had no gene match. Germline CDR1 MNHNS, CDR2 SASEGT. This CDR3 has 15 residues. The CDR3 is CASWTSGGYTDTQYF. The CDR3 bases are TGTGCCAGCTGGACTAGCGGGGGCTACACAGATACGCAGTATTTT.

This clonotype has just a few counts. The chain joins TRBV24-1 to TRBJ2-1; D remains unclear. V lost 9 bases, J lost 6 bases, and 20 bases lay in between. Germline CDR1 is KGHDR and CDR2 is SFDVKD. The CDR3 consists of 15 residues. CDR3 bases: TGTGCCACCTCCCCTTCGGCTCAGGCGTCCAATGAGCAGTTCTTC. Protein product: CATSPSAQASNEQFF.

This clonotype showed up just a few times. V is TRBV6-1 and J is TRBJ1-4, with 7 bases lining up with TRBD1. The ends lost 5 bases at V and 8 bases at J; junction bases unmatched: 5. The CDR3 totals 13 residues. CDR1 is MNHNS, CDR2 SASEGT, per germline. The CDR3 sequence: CASSTGQTEKLFF. The DNA for the CDR3 is TGTGCCAGCAGTACGGGACAGACAGAAAAACTGTTTTTT.

This clonotype was detected a few times. The chain joins TRBV27 to TRBJ2-5; D is unresolved. Germline V gene lookup returns CDR1 MNHEY and CDR2 SMNVEV (reference sequence). The CDR3 consists of 15 residues. V was cut by 6 bases and J by 4 bases, with 18 bases left in between. This chain's CDR3 is CASRVDNNPRETQYF. As DNA, the CDR3 is TGTGCCAGCAGAGTAGATAACAACCCTAGAGAGACCCAGTACTTC.

CDR3: CASSDTGEQYF. The DNA for the CDR3 is TGCGCCAGCAGCGATACAGGGGAGCAGTACTTC. The chain has TRBV5-1 and TRBJ2-7; D is possibly TRBD1 (6 bases). The CDR3 loop spans 11 amino acids. V lost 4 bases and J 7 bases, leaving 9 bases between the germline ends. Germline CDR1 reads SGHRS; CDR2 reads YFSETQ.